These T cell receptor beta chains were read from a single sample in a study of spatial heterogeneity in lung cancer. TCRdb re-called the 5' RACE reads through MiXCR, storing one row per CDR3 protein. The sample consists of thousands of distinct CDR3 sequences, roughly 14% of them appearing once. Here the sequenced sample was normal lung tissue next to the tumor, taken at surgery. These TCRs come from a female donor with early-stage non-small cell lung cancer. Both conserved end residues are part of each CDR3. The D gene is left open where the match is weak. The listing skips clone size in some rows; elsewhere it reads once, few, many or a size class.

TRBV6-6,TRBJ1-6,.,many,CASSYSPGTGDSPLHF,TGTGCCAGCAGTTACTCGCCAGGGACGGGTGATTCACCCCTCCACTTT
TRBV7-3,TRBJ2-5,.,few,CASSLAPTAVGETQYF,TGTGCCAGCAGCTTAGCCCCCACAGCGGTAGGAGAGACCCAGTACTTC
TRBV10-2,TRBJ1-1,.,medium-sized,CASSDMGGPIDAFF,TGCGCCAGCAGTGATATGGGGGGACCCATCGACGCTTTCTTT
TRBV4-1,TRBJ2-7,TRBD1,few,CASSLGQGLSEQYF,TGCGCCAGCAGCCTGGGACAGGGGCTTAGCGAGCAGTACTTC
TRBV9,TRBJ2-6,TRBD2,many,CASSVAPRGGRELNVLTF,TGTGCCAGCAGCGTAGCCCCCCGGGGGGGTCGGGAGCTCAACGTCCTGACTTTC
TRBV30,TRBJ2-7,.,.,CAWSLGSGHEQYF,TGTGCCTGGAGTCTAGGCTCCGGTCACGAGCAGTACTTC
TRBV28,TRBJ2-7,.,large,CASSLTPSYEQYF,TGTGCCAGCAGCCTCACCCCCTCCTACGAGCAGTACTTC
TRBV5-1,TRBJ1-6,.,medium-sized,CASRGTRENSPLHF,TGCGCCAGCAGGGGGACAAGAGAGAATTCACCCCTCCACTTT
TRBV6-1,TRBJ2-7,.,many,CASSVTNYEQYF,TGTGCCAGCAGCGTTACTAATTACGAGCAGTACTTC
TRBV6-5,TRBJ1-6,.,medium-sized,CAVQGQGNNSPLHF,TGTGCCGTCCAGGGCCAGGGGAATAATTCACCCCTCCACTTT
TRBV19,TRBJ2-7,.,medium-sized,CASSIEGSYEQYF,TGTGCCAGTAGTATAGAAGGCTCCTACGAGCAGTACTTC
TRBV6-2/TRBV6-3,TRBJ2-5,TRBD1,medium-sized,CASTRTGVPQETQYF,TGTGCCAGCACCCGGACAGGGGTCCCCCAAGAGACCCAGTACTTC
TRBV12-3/TRBV12-4,TRBJ1-1,.,once,CASSGAVSYEAFF,TGTGCCAGCAGTGGTGCGGTGAGCTATGAAGCTTTCTTT
TRBV9,TRBJ1-3,TRBD1,medium-sized,CASTSAGQSGNTIYF,TGTGCCAGCACCAGTGCGGGACAGTCCGGAAACACCATATATTTT
TRBV4-3,TRBJ2-7,TRBD2,.,CASSLGTSGAYEQYF,TGCGCCAGCAGCTTAGGGACTAGCGGGGCCTACGAGCAGTACTTC
TRBV6-1,TRBJ2-1,TRBD2,medium-sized,CASSFGGRERIEQFF,TGTGCCAGCAGCTTTGGGGGGAGGGAAAGGATTGAGCAGTTCTTC
TRBV3-1,TRBJ2-4,.,few,CASSQAENIQYF,TGTGCCAGCAGCCAAGCTGAAAACATTCAGTACTTC
TRBV7-9,TRBJ1-4,.,medium-sized,CASSLDRQLKLFF,TGTGCCAGCAGCTTAGATCGACAGTTGAAACTGTTTTTT
TRBV12-5,TRBJ2-3,.,many,CASGLVGSGGGNTQYF,TGTGCTAGTGGTTTGGTAGGGTCTGGGGGCGGAAATACGCAGTATTTT
TRBV10-2,TRBJ2-5,TRBD2,medium-sized,CASIRTSGGVKETQYF,TGCGCCAGCATACGGACTAGCGGGGGGGTGAAAGAGACCCAGTACTTC
TRBV18,TRBJ2-7,.,medium-sized,CASSPRQGSHEQYF,TGTGCCAGCTCACCACGTCAGGGGTCCCACGAGCAGTACTTC
TRBV9,TRBJ2-1,.,medium-sized,CASSLDGGPYNEQFF,TGTGCCAGCAGCCTAGACGGGGGTCCGTACAATGAGCAGTTCTTC
TRBV6-6,TRBJ2-5,.,medium-sized,CASRPPESRGQETQYF,TGTGCCAGCAGGCCGCCCGAAAGTCGGGGGCAGGAGACCCAGTACTTC
TRBV20-1,TRBJ2-7,.,medium-sized,CSASGGRAGEQYF,TGCAGTGCTAGCGGCGGCAGGGCGGGGGAGCAGTACTTC
TRBV28,TRBJ1-5,.,.,CASSSLGFRASSNQPQHF,TGTGCCAGCAGTTCCCTGGGGTTCCGGGCCTCAAGCAATCAGCCCCAGCATTTT
TRBV12-5,TRBJ2-2,TRBD1,many,CASGAGGSGELFF,TGTGCTAGTGGCGCAGGGGGCTCCGGGGAGCTGTTTTTT
TRBV6-5,TRBJ2-2,.,many,CASSLVNTGELFF,TGTGCCAGCAGTTTGGTAAACACCGGGGAGCTGTTTTTT
TRBV20-1,TRBJ2-1,.,medium-sized,CSAGEYEQFF,TGCAGTGCCGGGGAGTACGAGCAGTTCTTC
TRBV6-1,TRBJ2-3,TRBD2,many,CASSRLAETSTDTQYF,TGTGCCAGCAGTAGACTAGCGGAAACTAGCACAGATACGCAGTATTTT
TRBV3-1,TRBJ1-5,.,many,CASSQGWAISGTLANQPQHF,TGTGCCAGCAGCCAAGGTTGGGCTATATCAGGCACCCTGGCGAATCAGCCCCAGCATTTT
TRBV3-1,TRBJ1-1,.,many,CASSQGAALGAFF,TGTGCCAGCAGCCAAGGGGCAGCGTTGGGAGCTTTCTTT
TRBV6-5,TRBJ1-2,TRBD1,large,CASRHRGPVYGYTF,TGTGCCAGCAGACACAGGGGGCCCGTCTATGGCTACACCTTC
TRBV7-9,TRBJ2-5,.,few,CASSLGGQIKETQYF,TGTGCCAGCAGCTTAGGAGGGCAAATTAAAGAGACCCAGTACTTC
TRBV27,TRBJ1-6,TRBD1,.,CASSFKPGQGVNSPLHF,TGTGCCAGCAGTTTCAAACCGGGACAGGGGGTCAATTCACCCCTCCACTTT
TRBV7-3,TRBJ1-1,.,medium-sized,CASSLTRTAGAFF,TGTGCCAGCAGCTTAACTCGGACAGCTGGAGCTTTCTTT
TRBV20-1,TRBJ2-5,TRBD2,medium-sized,CSAPLSGTSRKTQYF,TGCAGTGCTCCCCTTAGTGGGACTAGCAGGAAGACCCAGTACTTC
TRBV18,TRBJ1-5,TRBD1,hyperexpanded,CASSPRQGGKQPQHF,TGTGCCAGCTCGCCAAGACAGGGGGGAAAGCAGCCCCAGCATTTT
TRBV20-1,TRBJ1-3,.,many,CSCLSGNTIYF,TGCAGTTGCCTCTCTGGAAACACCATATATTTT
TRBV28,TRBJ2-5,TRBD2,many,CASSLFPSGTSGTQYF,TGTGCCAGCAGCCTTTTCCCCTCCGGGACTAGTGGGACCCAGTACTTC
TRBV28,TRBJ2-5,TRBD2,many,CATTVSPSGEKTQYF,TGTGCCACCACAGTTTCCCCTAGCGGGGAGAAGACCCAGTACTTC
TRBV20-1,TRBJ2-5,TRBD2,.,CSARSSSGSQETQYF,TGCAGTGCTAGGAGCTCTAGCGGGAGCCAAGAGACCCAGTACTTC
TRBV7-9,TRBJ2-7,.,many,CASSLGGVSSYEQYF,TGTGCCAGCAGCTTAGGGGGGGTAAGCTCCTACGAGCAGTACTTC
TRBV5-1,TRBJ1-2,.,medium-sized,CASSSGQSYGYTF,TGCGCCAGCAGCTCCGGGCAGAGCTATGGCTACACCTTC
TRBV5-1,TRBJ1-5,.,.,CASSLEAGVGQPQHF,TGCGCCAGCAGCTTGGAGGCAGGGGTTGGTCAGCCCCAGCATTTT
TRBV29-1,TRBJ2-5,TRBD2,medium-sized,CSVEKERDLQETQYF,TGCAGCGTTGAAAAGGAGCGGGACCTCCAAGAGACCCAGTACTTC
TRBV12-3/TRBV12-4,TRBJ2-3,.,.,CASSLRGTDTQYF,TGTGCCAGCAGTTTACGGGGAACAGATACGCAGTATTTT
TRBV6-2/TRBV6-3,TRBJ2-5,.,large,CASSRTTQETQYF,TGTGCCAGCAGTCGGACTACCCAAGAGACCCAGTACTTC
TRBV7-3,TRBJ1-1,.,.,CASSSLTGVEAFF,TGTGCCAGCAGCTCCCTGACAGGAGTTGAAGCTTTCTTT
TRBV29-1,TRBJ2-5,.,.,CSVGARAEETQYF,TGCAGCGTTGGAGCCAGGGCGGAAGAGACCCAGTACTTC
TRBV10-1,TRBJ2-3,.,medium-sized,CASSESPTGGPLDTQYF,TGCGCCAGCAGTGAGTCGCCGACAGGCGGGCCCTTAGATACGCAGTATTTT
TRBV5-6,TRBJ1-4,.,few,CASSWTGGASNEKLFF,TGTGCCAGCAGCTGGACGGGGGGCGCCTCTAATGAAAAACTGTTTTTT
TRBV27,TRBJ2-3,TRBD2,medium-sized,CASSTRLAGGPRDTQYF,TGTGCCAGCAGTACGAGACTAGCGGGGGGGCCACGAGATACGCAGTATTTT
TRBV27,TRBJ2-1,.,.,CASTQRASSYNEQFF,TGTGCCAGCACCCAACGGGCCAGCTCCTACAATGAGCAGTTCTTC